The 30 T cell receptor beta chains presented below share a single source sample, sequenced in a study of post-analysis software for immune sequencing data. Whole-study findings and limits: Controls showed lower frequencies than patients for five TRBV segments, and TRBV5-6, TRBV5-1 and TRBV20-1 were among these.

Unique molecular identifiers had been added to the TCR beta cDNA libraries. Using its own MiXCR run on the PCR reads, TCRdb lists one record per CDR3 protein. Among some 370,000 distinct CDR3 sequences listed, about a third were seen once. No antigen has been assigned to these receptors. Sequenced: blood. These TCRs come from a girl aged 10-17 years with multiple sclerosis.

For the CDR3, the DNA is TGCGCCAGCAGCCAAGTAGAAGGTGGATACACTGAAGCTTTCTTT. Protein: CASSQVEGGYTEAFF. The rearrangement joins TRBV4-3 to TRBJ1-1; no clear D gene. Germline V gene lookup returns CDR1 LGHNA and CDR2 YSLEER. This CDR3 is 15 amino acids long. Trimming cost V 1 base and J 3 bases, with 12 bases left between them.

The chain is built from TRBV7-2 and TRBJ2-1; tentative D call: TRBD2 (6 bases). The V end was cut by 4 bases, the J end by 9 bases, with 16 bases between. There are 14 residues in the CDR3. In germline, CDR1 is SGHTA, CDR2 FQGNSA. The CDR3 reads CASSSSAGPPEQFF. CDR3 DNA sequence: TGTGCCAGCAGCTCATCTGCGGGACCCCCTGAGCAGTTCTTC.

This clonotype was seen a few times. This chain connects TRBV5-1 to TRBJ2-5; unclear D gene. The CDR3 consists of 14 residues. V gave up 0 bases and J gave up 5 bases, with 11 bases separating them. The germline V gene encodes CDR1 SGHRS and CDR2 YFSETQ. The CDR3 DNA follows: TGCGCCAGCAGCTTGGGACCTTTGGGGGAGACCCAGTACTTC. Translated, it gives CASSLGPLGETQYF.

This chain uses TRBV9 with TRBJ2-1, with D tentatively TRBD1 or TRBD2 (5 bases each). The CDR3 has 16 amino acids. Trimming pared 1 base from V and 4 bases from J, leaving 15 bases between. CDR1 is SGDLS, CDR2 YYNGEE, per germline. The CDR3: CASSVRGADPYNEQFF. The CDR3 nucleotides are TGTGCCAGCAGCGTAAGGGGAGCCGATCCGTACAATGAGCAGTTCTTC. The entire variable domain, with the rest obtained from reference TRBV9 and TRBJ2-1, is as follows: DSGVTQTPKHLITATGQRVTLRCSPRSGDLSVYWYQQSLDQGLQFLIQYYNGEERAKGNILERFSAQQFPDLHSELNLSSLELGDSALYFCASSVRGADPYNEQFFGPGTRLTVL.

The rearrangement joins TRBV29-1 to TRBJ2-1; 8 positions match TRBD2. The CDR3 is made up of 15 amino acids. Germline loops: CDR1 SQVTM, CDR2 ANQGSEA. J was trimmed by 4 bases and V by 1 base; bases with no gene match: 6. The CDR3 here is CSVEGRGVKYNEQFF. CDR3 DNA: TGCAGCGTTGAAGGGCGGGGGGTTAAGTACAATGAGCAGTTCTTC.

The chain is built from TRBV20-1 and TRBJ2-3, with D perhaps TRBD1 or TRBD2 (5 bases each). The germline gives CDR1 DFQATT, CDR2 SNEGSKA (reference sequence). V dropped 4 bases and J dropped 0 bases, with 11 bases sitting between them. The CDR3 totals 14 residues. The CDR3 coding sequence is TGCAGTGCTAAGTCGGGGCCAAGCACAGATACGCAGTATTTT. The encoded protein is CSAKSGPSTDTQYF.

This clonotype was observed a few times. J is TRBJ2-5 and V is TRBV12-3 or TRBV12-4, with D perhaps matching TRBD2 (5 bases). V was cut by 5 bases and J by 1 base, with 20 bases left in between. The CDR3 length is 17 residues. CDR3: CASSAPSEPRAQETQYF. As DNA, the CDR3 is TGTGCCAGCAGTGCCCCTAGTGAGCCGAGGGCCCAAGAGACCCAGTACTTC.

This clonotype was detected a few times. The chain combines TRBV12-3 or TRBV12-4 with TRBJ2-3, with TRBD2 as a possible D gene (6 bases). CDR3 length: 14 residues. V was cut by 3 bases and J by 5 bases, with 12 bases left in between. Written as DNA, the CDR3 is TGTGCCAGCAGTTTCAACCGGAGGGGAGATACGCAGTATTTT. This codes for CASSFNRRGDTQYF.

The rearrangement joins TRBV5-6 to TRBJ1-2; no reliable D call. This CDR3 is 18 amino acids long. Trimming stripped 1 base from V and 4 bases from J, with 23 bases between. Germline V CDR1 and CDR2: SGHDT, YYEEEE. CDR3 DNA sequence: TGTGCCAGCAGCTTGTCAAAGAGACTTCGCTCTAAAGCCTATGGCTACACCTTC. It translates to CASSLSKRLRSKAYGYTF.

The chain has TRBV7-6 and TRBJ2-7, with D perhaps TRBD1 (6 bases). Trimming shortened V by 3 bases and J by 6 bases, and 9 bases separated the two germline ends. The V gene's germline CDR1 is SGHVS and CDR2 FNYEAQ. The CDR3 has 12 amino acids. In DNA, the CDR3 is TGTGCCAGCAGCTTTGGGGGCGGCGAGCAGTACTTC. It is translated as CASSFGGGEQYF.

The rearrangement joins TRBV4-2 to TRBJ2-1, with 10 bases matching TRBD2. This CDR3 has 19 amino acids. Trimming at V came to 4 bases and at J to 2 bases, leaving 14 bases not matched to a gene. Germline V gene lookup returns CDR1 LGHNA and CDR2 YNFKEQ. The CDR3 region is CASSPFGRSGGATYNEQFF. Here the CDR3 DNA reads TGTGCCAGCAGCCCTTTTGGGAGGAGCGGGGGGGCCACCTACAATGAGCAGTTCTTC.

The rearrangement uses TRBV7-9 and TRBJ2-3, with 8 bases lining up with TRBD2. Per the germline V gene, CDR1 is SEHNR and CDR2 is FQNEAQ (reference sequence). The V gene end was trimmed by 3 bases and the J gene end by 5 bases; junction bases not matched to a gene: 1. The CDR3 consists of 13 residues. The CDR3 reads CASSFSGRDTQYF. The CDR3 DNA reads TGTGCCAGCAGCTTCAGCGGGAGAGATACGCAGTATTTT.

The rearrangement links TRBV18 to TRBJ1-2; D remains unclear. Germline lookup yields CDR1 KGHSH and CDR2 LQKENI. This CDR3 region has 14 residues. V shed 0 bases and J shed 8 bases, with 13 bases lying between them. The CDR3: CASSPPHYLGGYTF. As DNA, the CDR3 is TGTGCCAGCTCACCACCGCACTATCTAGGCGGCTACACCTTC. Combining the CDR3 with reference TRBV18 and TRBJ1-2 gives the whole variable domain NAGVMQNPRHLVRRRGQEARLRCSPMKGHSHVYWYRQLPEEGLKFMVYLQKENIIDESGMPKERFSAEFPKEGPSILRIQQVVRGDSAAYFCASSPPHYLGGYTFGSGTRLTVV.

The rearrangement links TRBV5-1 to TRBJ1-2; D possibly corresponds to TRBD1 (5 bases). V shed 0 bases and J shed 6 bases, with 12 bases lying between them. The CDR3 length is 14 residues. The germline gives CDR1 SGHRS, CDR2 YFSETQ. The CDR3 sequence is CASSLERGSDGYTF. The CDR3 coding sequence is TGCGCCAGCAGCTTGGAAAGGGGATCGGATGGCTACACCTTC.

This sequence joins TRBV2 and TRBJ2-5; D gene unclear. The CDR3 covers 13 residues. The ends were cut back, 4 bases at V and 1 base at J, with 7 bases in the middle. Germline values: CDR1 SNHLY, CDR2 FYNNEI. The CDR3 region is CASSVYSQETQYF. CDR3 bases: TGTGCCAGCAGTGTGTACAGCCAAGAGACCCAGTACTTC.

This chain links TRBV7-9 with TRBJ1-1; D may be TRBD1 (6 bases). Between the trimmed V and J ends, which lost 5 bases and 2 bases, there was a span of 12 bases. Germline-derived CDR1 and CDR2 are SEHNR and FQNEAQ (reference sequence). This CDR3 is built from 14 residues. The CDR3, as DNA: TGTGCCAGCAGCCTCAGGGGTAGCAACACTGAAGCTTTCTTT. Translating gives CASSLRGSNTEAFF.

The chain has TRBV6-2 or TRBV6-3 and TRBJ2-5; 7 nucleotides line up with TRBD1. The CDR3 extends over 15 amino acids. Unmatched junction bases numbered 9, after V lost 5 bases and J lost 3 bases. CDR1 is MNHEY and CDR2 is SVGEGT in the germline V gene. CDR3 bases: TGTGCCAGCAGTCCTCGACAGGGTATGAAAGAGACCCAGTACTTC. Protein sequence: CASSPRQGMKETQYF.

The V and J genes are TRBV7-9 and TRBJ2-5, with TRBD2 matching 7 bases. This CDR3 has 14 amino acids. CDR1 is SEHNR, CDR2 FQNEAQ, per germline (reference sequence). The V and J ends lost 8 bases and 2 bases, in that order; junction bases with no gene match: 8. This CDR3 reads CASHAGTIQETQYF. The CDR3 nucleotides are TGTGCCAGCCATGCCGGGACTATACAAGAGACCCAGTACTTC.

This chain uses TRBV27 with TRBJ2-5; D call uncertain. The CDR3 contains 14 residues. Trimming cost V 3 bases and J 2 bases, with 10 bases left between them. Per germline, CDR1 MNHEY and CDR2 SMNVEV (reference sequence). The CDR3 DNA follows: TGTGCCAGCAGTTTTTGGCGAGAACAAGAGACCCAGTACTTC. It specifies CASSFWREQETQYF.

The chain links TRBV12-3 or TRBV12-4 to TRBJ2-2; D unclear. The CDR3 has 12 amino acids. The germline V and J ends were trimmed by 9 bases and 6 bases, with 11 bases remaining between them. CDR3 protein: CASRNRPGELFF. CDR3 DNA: TGTGCCAGTCGAAATAGGCCCGGGGAGCTGTTTTTT.

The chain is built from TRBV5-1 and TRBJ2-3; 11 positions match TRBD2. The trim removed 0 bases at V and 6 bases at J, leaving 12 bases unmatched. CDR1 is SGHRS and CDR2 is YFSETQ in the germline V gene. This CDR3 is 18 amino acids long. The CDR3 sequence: CASSLGLALAGGDDTQYF. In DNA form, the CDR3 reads TGCGCCAGCAGCTTGGGATTGGCTCTAGCGGGGGGCGACGATACGCAGTATTTT.

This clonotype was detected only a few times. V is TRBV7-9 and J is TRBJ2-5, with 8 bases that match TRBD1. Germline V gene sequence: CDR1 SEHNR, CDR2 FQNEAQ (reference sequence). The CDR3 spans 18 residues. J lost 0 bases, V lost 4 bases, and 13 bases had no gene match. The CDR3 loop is CASSSPDRGRGYQETQYF. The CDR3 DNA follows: TGTGCCAGCAGCTCCCCAGACAGGGGACGCGGTTACCAAGAGACCCAGTACTTC. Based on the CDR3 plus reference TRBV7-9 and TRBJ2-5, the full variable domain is DTGVSQNPRHKITKRGQNVTFRCDPISEHNRLYWYRQTLGQGPEFLTYFQNEAQLEKSRLLSDRFSAERPKGSFSTLEIQRTEQGDSAMYLCASSSPDRGRGYQETQYFGPGTRLLVL.

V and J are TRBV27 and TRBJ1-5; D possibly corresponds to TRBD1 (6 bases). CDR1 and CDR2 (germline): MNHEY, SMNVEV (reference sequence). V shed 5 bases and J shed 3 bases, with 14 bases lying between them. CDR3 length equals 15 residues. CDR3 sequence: CASSPWGANNQPQHF. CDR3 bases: TGTGCCAGCAGTCCCTGGGGGGCGAACAATCAGCCCCAGCATTTT.

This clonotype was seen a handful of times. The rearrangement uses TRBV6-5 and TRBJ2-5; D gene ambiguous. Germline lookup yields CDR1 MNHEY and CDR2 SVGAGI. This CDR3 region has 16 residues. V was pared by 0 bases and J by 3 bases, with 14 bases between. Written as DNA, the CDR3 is TGTGCCAGCAGTTACTCGATACTCAGGTCCAAAGAGACCCAGTACTTC. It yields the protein CASSYSILRSKETQYF.

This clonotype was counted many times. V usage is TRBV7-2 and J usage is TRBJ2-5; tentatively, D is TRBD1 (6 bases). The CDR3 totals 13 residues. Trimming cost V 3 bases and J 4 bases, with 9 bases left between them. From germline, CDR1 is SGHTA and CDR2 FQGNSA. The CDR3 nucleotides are TGTGCCAGCAGCTTGGCCAGGGGAGAGACCCAGTACTTC. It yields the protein CASSLARGETQYF.

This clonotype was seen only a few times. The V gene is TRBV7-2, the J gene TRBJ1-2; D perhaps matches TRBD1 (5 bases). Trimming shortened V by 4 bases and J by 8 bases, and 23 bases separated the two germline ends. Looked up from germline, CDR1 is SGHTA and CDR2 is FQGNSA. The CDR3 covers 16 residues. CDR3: CASSSPATQGRRGYTF. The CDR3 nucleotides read TGTGCCAGCAGCTCCCCGGCTACCCAGGGTAGAAGGGGCTACACCTTC.

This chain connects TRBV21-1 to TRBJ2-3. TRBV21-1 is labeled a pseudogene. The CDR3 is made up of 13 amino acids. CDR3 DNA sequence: TGTGCCAGCAGCCAGTACAGAACAGATACGCAGTATTTT. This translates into CASSQYRTDTQYF.

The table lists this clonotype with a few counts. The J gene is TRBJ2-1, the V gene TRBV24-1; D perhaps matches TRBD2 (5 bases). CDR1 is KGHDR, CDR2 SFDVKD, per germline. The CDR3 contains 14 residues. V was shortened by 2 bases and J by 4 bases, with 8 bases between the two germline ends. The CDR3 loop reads CATSDSGNYNEQFF. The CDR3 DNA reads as TGTGCCACCAGTGATTCGGGGAATTACAATGAGCAGTTCTTC.

CDR3 sequence: CASSYTLAGVPSDTQYF. CDR3 in DNA: TGTGCCAGCAGCTACACACTAGCGGGGGTTCCCTCAGATACGCAGTATTTT. The chain couples TRBV6-5 to TRBJ2-3; 11 nucleotides match TRBD2. The CDR3 runs 17 residues. The junction had 12 bases not matched to a gene; V was cut back by 6 bases and J by 4 bases. From germline, CDR1 is MNHEY and CDR2 SVGAGI.

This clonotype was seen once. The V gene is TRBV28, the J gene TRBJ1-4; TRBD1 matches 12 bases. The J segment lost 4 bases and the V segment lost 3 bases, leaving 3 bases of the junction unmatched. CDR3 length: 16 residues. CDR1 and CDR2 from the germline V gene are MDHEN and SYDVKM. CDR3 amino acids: CASSFGTGGLNEKLFF. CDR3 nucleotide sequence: TGTGCCAGCAGTTTTGGGACAGGGGGCCTTAATGAAAAACTGTTTTTT.